This TCR beta chain derives from a study of cytomegalovirus exposure and HLA in healthy donors. Study findings and constraints: Cytomegalovirus-associated status was assigned to 164 TCR beta chains. For cytomegalovirus status, the classifier reportedly gave diagnoses with high specificity and sensitivity. Most TCR sequences showed up rarely, but some public TCRs showed up in many donors. Three chains linked to CMV were shown in vitro to be specific for CMV antigens.

The method was immunoSEQ multiplex PCR; TCRdb's version includes in-frame clones alone and lacks a portion of them. The sample yields about 140,000 clones, almost 85% seen once. Turning to this clone: Its antigen is unknown.

Germline V gives CDR1 MNHEY, CDR2 SMNVEV (reference sequence). Between the trimmed V and J ends, which lost 5 bases and 7 bases, there was a span of 17 bases. The CDR3 loop spans 14 amino acids. What was sequenced was PBMCs. The chain couples TRBV27 to TRBJ1-1; D remains unclear. This TCR was sampled from a man aged 30-40 years in good health and CMV-seropositive. CDR3 sequence: CASSPSTPPSEAFF. CDR3 DNA: TGTGCCAGCAGTCCCTCGACACCCCCGAGTGAAGCTTTCTTT.